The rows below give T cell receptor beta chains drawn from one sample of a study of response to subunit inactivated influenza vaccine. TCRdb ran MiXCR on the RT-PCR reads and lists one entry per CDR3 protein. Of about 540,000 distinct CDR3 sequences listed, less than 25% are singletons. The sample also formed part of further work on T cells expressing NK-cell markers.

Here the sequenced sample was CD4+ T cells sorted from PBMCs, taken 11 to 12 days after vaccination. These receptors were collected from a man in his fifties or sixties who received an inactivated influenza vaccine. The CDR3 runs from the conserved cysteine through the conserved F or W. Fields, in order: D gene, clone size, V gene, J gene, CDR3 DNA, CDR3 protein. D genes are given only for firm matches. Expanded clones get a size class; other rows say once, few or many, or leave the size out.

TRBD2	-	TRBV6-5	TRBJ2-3	TGTGCCAGCAGTACCCGTAGCGGGAGAGACACAGATACGCAGTATTTT	CASSTRSGRDTDTQYF
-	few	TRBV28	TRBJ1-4	TGTGCCAGCAGTTCTCCCCAGGGAACAACTAATGAAAAACTGTTTTTT	CASSSPQGTTNEKLFF
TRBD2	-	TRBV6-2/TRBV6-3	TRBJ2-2	TGTGCCAGCATTGATGCATTTAGCGGGGCGAACACCGGGGAGCTGTTTTTT	CASIDAFSGANTGELFF
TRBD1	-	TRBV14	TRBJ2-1	TGTGCCAGCAGCCGGACAGGGATCAATGAGCAGTTCTTC	CASSRTGINEQFF
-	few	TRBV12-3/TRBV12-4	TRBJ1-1	TGTGCCACCACCGAGCGGGGGTACACTGAAGCTTTCTTT	CATTERGYTEAFF
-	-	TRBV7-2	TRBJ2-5	TGTGCCAGCAGCTTGGGATGGTTACGGGGGGCCGAGGAGACCCAGTACTTC	CASSLGWLRGAEETQYF
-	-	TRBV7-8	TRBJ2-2	TGTGCCAGCAGCTTACTTGGGGGACCTAACACCGGGGAGCTGTTTTTT	CASSLLGGPNTGELFF
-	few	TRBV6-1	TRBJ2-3	TGTGCCAGCAGGGGACACGTAGGGGGGAAGCAGCAAGATACGCAGTATTTT	CASRGHVGGKQQDTQYF
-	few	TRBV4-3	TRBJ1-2	TGCGCCAGCAGCCAAGACTCTGGGGGACTCGGCTACACCTTC	CASSQDSGGLGYTF
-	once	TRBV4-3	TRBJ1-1	TGCGCCAGCAGCCAAGGCCGAAGGGTTCTGAACACTGAAGCTTTCTTT	CASSQGRRVLNTEAFF
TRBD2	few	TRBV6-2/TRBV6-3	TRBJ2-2	TGTGCCAGCGGACTAGCGCCCGGGGAGCTGTTTTTT	CASGLAPGELFF
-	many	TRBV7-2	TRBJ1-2	TGTGCCAGCAGTTTGAACAGCTATGGCTACACCTTC	CASSLNSYGYTF
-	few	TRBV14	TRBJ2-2	TGTGCCAGCAGCCAAGAAGACCTCACCGGGGAGCTGTTTTTT	CASSQEDLTGELFF
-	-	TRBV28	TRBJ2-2	TGTACCAGCAACCCGGCGGGGGCTTGGGGCACCGGGGAGCTGTTTTTT	CTSNPAGAWGTGELFF
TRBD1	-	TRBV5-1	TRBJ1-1	TGCGCCAGCAGCTTGGGGGACAGGGGGCTGATATTGAACACTGAAGCTTTCTTT	CASSLGDRGLILNTEAFF
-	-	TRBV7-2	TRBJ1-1	TGTGCCAGCCGAGGGCCCGCAAACACTGAAGCTTTCTTT	CASRGPANTEAFF
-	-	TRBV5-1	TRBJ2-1	TGCGCCAGCAGCTTGTACCCCGAGAACAATGAGCAGTTCTTC	CASSLYPENNEQFF
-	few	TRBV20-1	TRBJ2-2	TGCAGTGCTACGATTGACACCGGGGAGCTGTTTTTT	CSATIDTGELFF
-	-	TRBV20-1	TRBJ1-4	TGCAGTGCCAAGGGATTGGGCCGGGGGAGTGAAAAACTGTTTTTT	CSAKGLGRGSEKLFF
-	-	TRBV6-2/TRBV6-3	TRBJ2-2	TGTGCCAGCAAAAGGACAGCGAACACCGGGGAGCTGTTTTTT	CASKRTANTGELFF
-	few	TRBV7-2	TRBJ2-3	TGTGCCAGCAGCCAGTCCTCGAGGCATACGCAGTATTTT	CASSQSSRHTQYF
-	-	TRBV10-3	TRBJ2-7	TGTGCCATCAGTGAGCCGCCCGGGGCCAGGACAACCTACGAGCAGTACTTC	CAISEPPGARTTYEQYF
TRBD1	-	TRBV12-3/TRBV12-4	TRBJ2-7	TGTGCCAGCAGTTTACACAGGGGTGGGTACGAGCAGTACTTC	CASSLHRGGYEQYF
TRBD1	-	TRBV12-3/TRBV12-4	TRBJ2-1	TGTGCCAGCAGACGGACAGGGGGGACAGATGAGCAGTTCTTC	CASRRTGGTDEQFF
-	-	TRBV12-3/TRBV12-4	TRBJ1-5	TGTGCCAGCAGTTTAGGCAGGGCGGGCAATCAGCCCCAGCATTTT	CASSLGRAGNQPQHF
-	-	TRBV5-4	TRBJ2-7	TGTGCCAGCAGCTTAATGAGGCGGGACGAGCAGTACTTC	CASSLMRRDEQYF
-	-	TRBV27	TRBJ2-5	TGTGCCAGCAGTTTAATCGGTGGGTCAAGTGAGACCCAGTACTTC	CASSLIGGSSETQYF
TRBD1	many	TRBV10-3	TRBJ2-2	TGTGCCATCAGAAACGGACAGGGAGCGAACACCGGGGAGCTGTTTTTT	CAIRNGQGANTGELFF
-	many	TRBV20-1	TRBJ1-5	TGCAGTGCTCCTACCCAAGGGGGGGCAAGCAATCAGCCCCAGCATTTT	CSAPTQGGASNQPQHF
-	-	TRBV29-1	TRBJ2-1	TGCAGCGTTGAGGTCCATGAGCAGTTCTTC	CSVEVHEQFF
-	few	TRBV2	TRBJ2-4	TGTGCCAGCAGGGAGGGTGTCTCCAAAAACATTCAGTACTTC	CASREGVSKNIQYF
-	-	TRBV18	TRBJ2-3	TGTGCCAGCTCACCGAACGAGGATACGCAGTATTTT	CASSPNEDTQYF
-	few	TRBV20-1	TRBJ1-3	TGCAGTGCGGATAGAGGGTTGGCGTCCTCTGGAAACACCATATATTTT	CSADRGLASSGNTIYF
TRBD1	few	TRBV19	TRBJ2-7	TGTGCCAGTAGTAGGGGACAGCGTTCCTACGAGCAGTACTTC	CASSRGQRSYEQYF
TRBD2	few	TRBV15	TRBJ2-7	TGTGCCACCAGCAGAGTCAGGACTAGCGGAACCCTTTACGAGCAGTACTTC	CATSRVRTSGTLYEQYF
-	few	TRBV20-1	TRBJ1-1	TGCAGTGCAAACAAGAGGTTAGGCACCACTGAAGCTTTCTTT	CSANKRLGTTEAFF
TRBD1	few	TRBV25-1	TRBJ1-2	TGTGCCAGCAGTGAATCTAAGGCACAGGGGGGGCGGACCTTC	CASSESKAQGGRTF
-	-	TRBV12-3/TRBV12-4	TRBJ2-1	TGTGCCAGCAGTCCCGGACTGAGACAGAGTGAGCAGTTCTTC	CASSPGLRQSEQFF
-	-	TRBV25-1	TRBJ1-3	TGTGCCAGCAGTGATCGTTTGGGCCGTGGAAACACCATATATTTT	CASSDRLGRGNTIYF
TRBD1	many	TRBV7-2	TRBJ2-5	TGTGCCAGCAGCCTCGGGACAGCACAGGAGACCCAGTACTTC	CASSLGTAQETQYF
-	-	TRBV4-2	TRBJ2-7	TGTGCCAGCACCGAGGCATCCACCTACGAGCAGTACTTC	CASTEASTYEQYF
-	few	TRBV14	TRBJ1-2	TGTGCCAGCAGCCTGTGGGAAAATCCTAACTATGGCTACACCTTC	CASSLWENPNYGYTF
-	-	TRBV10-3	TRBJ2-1	TGTGCCATCAGGCCCCCCCAATCCAATGAGCAGTTCTTC	CAIRPPQSNEQFF
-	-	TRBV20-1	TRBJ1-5	TGCAGTGCTAGCCACCATAGCAATCAGCCCCAGCATTTT	CSASHHSNQPQHF
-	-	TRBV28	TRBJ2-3	TGTGCCAGCAGTTTCCCGGGCCCCACAGATACGCAGTATTTT	CASSFPGPTDTQYF
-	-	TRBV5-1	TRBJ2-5	TGCGCCAGCAGCACAGTCCAGGGCTCGGAAGAGACCCAGTACTTC	CASSTVQGSEETQYF
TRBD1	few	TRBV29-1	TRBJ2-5	TGCAGCGTTTCTCCACGGTCCCGGGACAGGGTTGTGGGGACCCAGTACTTC	CSVSPRSRDRVVGTQYF
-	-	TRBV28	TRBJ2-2	TGTGCCAGCAGTGGGTTCAGGGGGGAGCTGTTTTTT	CASSGFRGELFF
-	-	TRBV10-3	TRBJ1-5	TGTGCCATCAGTGAGGCCCGCAATCAGCCCCAGCATTTT	CAISEARNQPQHF
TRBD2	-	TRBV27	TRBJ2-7	TGTGCCAGCAGTTTGTACGTCGGACTAGCGGGAGTCAACGAGCAGTACTTC	CASSLYVGLAGVNEQYF